Listed below are T cell receptor beta chains from one sample, sequenced in a study of T cell repertoires in cytomegalovirus infection. TCRdb re-called the reads through MiXCR, storing one row per CDR3 protein. The table records tens of thousands of distinct CDR3 sequences, around 25% of them present only once. These receptors have no known antigen. Sequencing used CD8+ T cells from cultured PBMCs, obtained from culture after CMV antigen stimulation. These receptors originate from a human donor in good health (CMV status not recorded). Some clones in this sample may be carry-over from other donors' samples. Each CDR3 is given without its conserved first and last residue.

J gene: TRBJ2-5
V gene: TRBV27
CDR3 protein: ASGGGSGTQY

J gene: TRBJ2-3
V gene: TRBV15
CDR3 protein: ATSGPWGTDTQY

J gene: TRBJ2-7
V gene: TRBV14
CDR3 protein: ASRRGWSYEQY

J gene: TRBJ2-7
V gene: TRBV2
CDR3 protein: ASSVTSGRTYEQY

J gene: TRBJ1-5
V gene: TRBV5-8
CDR3 protein: ASSLSGRLSNQPQH

J gene: TRBJ2-5
V gene: TRBV19
CDR3 protein: ASSPINQETQY

J gene: TRBJ2-5
V gene: TRBV6-1
CDR3 protein: ASSPPAGEETQY

J gene: TRBJ2-4
V gene: TRBV7-8
CDR3 protein: ASSLVRGGDNIQY

J gene: TRBJ2-7
V gene: TRBV2
CDR3 protein: ASRSTGDNAYEQY

J gene: TRBJ1-2
V gene: TRBV19
CDR3 protein: ASTLGQGDYGYT

J gene: TRBJ2-2
V gene: TRBV27
CDR3 protein: ASRRGTGELF

J gene: TRBJ2-7
V gene: TRBV28
CDR3 protein: ASSRGSGTASGEQY

J gene: TRBJ2-2
V gene: TRBV9
CDR3 protein: ASRWEDHGTGELF

J gene: TRBJ2-7
V gene: TRBV2
CDR3 protein: AEFRVAEDRGLYEQY

J gene: TRBJ2-5
V gene: TRBV30
CDR3 protein: AWSTGQGGWETQY

J gene: TRBJ1-5
V gene: TRBV4-3
CDR3 protein: ASSQDGGFNQPQH

J gene: TRBJ2-3
V gene: TRBV29-1
CDR3 protein: SVEAQGAFADTQY

J gene: TRBJ1-5
V gene: TRBV7-6
CDR3 protein: ASSRTGTGGQPQH

J gene: TRBJ2-7
V gene: TRBV2
CDR3 protein: ASDRGHPSEQY

J gene: TRBJ2-3
V gene: TRBV18
CDR3 protein: ASSDLAGTSSTDTQY

J gene: TRBJ2-2
V gene: TRBV18
CDR3 protein: ASSPLETGNTGELF

J gene: TRBJ1-1
V gene: TRBV4-3
CDR3 protein: ASSQESSGGWYTEAF

J gene: TRBJ2-3
V gene: TRBV4-1
CDR3 protein: ASSQAVGGGQDTQY

J gene: TRBJ2-1
V gene: TRBV6-2/TRBV6-3
CDR3 protein: ASSFEREVNEQF

J gene: TRBJ2-1
V gene: TRBV5-1
CDR3 protein: ASDRSSGLPGNEQF

J gene: TRBJ1-1
V gene: TRBV28
CDR3 protein: ASRPAGMGTEAF

J gene: TRBJ2-1
V gene: TRBV29-1
CDR3 protein: SGGRLAGERSSYNEQF

J gene: TRBJ2-7
V gene: TRBV11-2
CDR3 protein: ASSLDRASGNEQY

J gene: TRBJ1-1
V gene: TRBV27
CDR3 protein: ASEGLNEAF

J gene: TRBJ1-5
V gene: TRBV19
CDR3 protein: ASTPLHRGLEPQH

J gene: TRBJ1-2
V gene: TRBV9
CDR3 protein: ASSVQAAYNYGYT